This TCR beta chain was retrieved from a study of T cell clonotyping in hematopoietic cell transplantation. Study-wide results and limits: Few recipient clonotypes overlapped donors; over 95% were de novo at given depth. Recipient TCR diversity dropped after transplant; expanded clonotypes rose from day 30 to 180. Higher Inverse Simpson Index values in graft donor and pretransplant recipient predicted broader posttransplant TCR diversity. CD4 and CD8 repertoire contributions could not be separated without sorting.

Sequencing used immunoSEQ multiplex PCR; TCRdb keeps in-frame clones, though not all of them. Of around 15,000 clones in the sample, around 90% are singletons; the top ten hold 5% to 6%. This clone was observed a few times. Its antigen is currently unknown. The CDR3 has 13 residues. Germline CDR1 is GTSNPN and CDR2 is SVGIG (reference sequence). V dropped 7 bases and J dropped 2 bases, with 14 bases sitting between them. The receptor comes from a man aged 35 to 55 in good health. Some clones in this sample may be carry-over from other donors' samples. Sequencing used peripheral blood mononuclear cells. This chain links TRBV30 with TRBJ2-5, with D possibly being TRBD1 (5 bases). The CDR3: CASLPAGQETQYF. The CDR3 nucleotides read TGTGCCTCCCTGCCCGCAGGGCAAGAGACCCAGTACTTC. Full variable domain (missing parts from reference TRBV30 and TRBJ2-5): SQTIHQWPATLVQPVGSPLSLECTVEGTSNPNLYWYRQAAGRGLQLLFYSVGIGQISSEVPQNLSASRPQDRQFILSSKKLLLSDSGFYLCASLPAGQETQYFGPGTRLLVL.